This entry lists 19 T cell receptor beta chains sequenced from one sample in a study of T cells after yellow fever vaccination (dated by TCRdb to about 2019). Libraries were made using 5' RACE. The listed sequencing device is Illumina NovaSeq 6000. TCRdb trimmed the raw reads at Q25, called clones with MiXCR and kept productive beta chains. Identical CDR3 protein sequences are pooled into one entry, listed with their most common genes and DNA. For this sample the table gives about 340,000 distinct CDR3 sequences, of which 4% were detected only once. The ten largest clones represent 20% to 25% of the sample. The label giving this sample's treatment or condition can be read as: live attenuated yellow fever vaccine strain. The specimen was PBMCs, collected 5 days after the yellow fever booster vaccination. These receptors all come from a man aged 18 to 29 who received the YFV17D yellow fever vaccine.

This clonotype was found a few times. The chain uses TRBV5-4 and TRBJ1-2; no clear D gene. The germline V gene has CDR1 SGHNT and CDR2 YYREEE (reference sequence). The CDR3 consists of 16 residues. V lost 5 bases and J lost 1, with 18 bases in between. The CDR3 protein is CASRPTLLLDNYGYTF. DNA of the CDR3: TGTGCCAGCAGGCCTACACTGCTCCTTGATAACTATGGCTACACCTTC.

The rearrangement joins TRBV5-1 to TRBJ2-5; 7 nucleotides line up with TRBD2. CDR1 is SGHRS, CDR2 YFSETQ, per germline. V dropped 0 bases and J dropped 2; count of bases not matched to a gene: 13. This CDR3 spans 18 amino acids. As DNA, the CDR3 is TGCGCCAGCAGCTTGGAGGGTTGGGGACCAGCGGGGCAAGAGACCCAGTACTTC. Its translation is CASSLEGWGPAGQETQYF. Variable domain in full (rest from reference TRBV5-1 and TRBJ2-5): KAGVTQTPRYLIKTRGQQVTLSCSPISGHRSVSWYQQTPGQGLQFLFEYFSETQRNKGNFPGRFSGRQFSNSRSEMNVSTLELGDSALYLCASSLEGWGPAGQETQYFGPGTRLLVL.

This clonotype showed up just a few times. This rearrangement joins TRBV6-1 to TRBJ2-5, with D perhaps matching TRBD2 (5 bases). This CDR3 contains 14 residues. V gave up 4 bases and J gave up 0 bases, with 9 bases separating them. CDR1 and CDR2 from the germline V gene are MNHNS and SASEGT. This chain's CDR3 is CASSAGGDQETQYF. In DNA form, the CDR3 reads TGTGCCAGCAGTGCCGGAGGAGACCAAGAGACCCAGTACTTC.

This clonotype was picked up a small number of times. The chain couples TRBV7-2 to TRBJ2-3, with 11 bases identical to TRBD2. Germline V gene sequence: CDR1 SGHTA, CDR2 FQGNSA. The CDR3 runs 16 residues. The V segment lost 5 bases and the J segment 4 bases; nucleotides outside the gene matches: 8. CDR3 region: CASSQGASGRSDTQYF. The CDR3 nucleotides read TGTGCCAGCAGCCAAGGAGCTAGCGGGAGGTCAGATACGCAGTATTTT.

Concerning this clonotype: At one of its ends the junction is not consistent with the germline gene, which may arise from a read error. The CDR3 sequence is CASSYSRQGNSGYTF. The CDR3, as DNA: TGTGCCAGCAGTTACTCAAGGCAGGGAAACTCTGGCTACACCTTC. The chain joins TRBV6-5 to TRBJ1-2, with TRBD1 as a possible D gene (5 bases). Germline V gives CDR1 MNHEY, CDR2 SVGAGI. This CDR3 is built from 15 residues.

The chain couples TRBV7-2 to TRBJ1-5, with D hard to call. CDR1 and CDR2 (germline): SGHTA, FQGNSA. CDR3 length: 15 amino acids. Trimming stripped 2 bases from V and 0 bases from J, with 8 bases between. The CDR3: CASSLIGDSNQPQHF. In DNA, the CDR3 is TGTGCCAGCAGCTTAATCGGTGATAGCAATCAGCCCCAGCATTTT. The complete variable domain, with remaining parts taken from reference TRBV7-2 and TRBJ1-5, reads GAGVSQSPSNKVTEKGKDVELRCDPISGHTALYWYRQSLGQGLEFLIYFQGNSAPDKSGLPSDRFSAERTGGSVSTLTIQRTQQEDSAVYLCASSLIGDSNQPQHFGDGTRLSIL.

The chain employs TRBV9 and TRBJ2-7; 7 bases match TRBD1. This CDR3 is 18 amino acids long. V shed 0 bases, J shed 0 bases, and the junction held 12 bases outside the gene matches. Germline V lookup: CDR1 SGDLS, CDR2 YYNGEE. The CDR3 DNA follows: TGTGCCAGCAGCGTAGGTGAATATGGGGACAGTGCCTCCTACGAGCAGTACTTC. Residues: CASSVGEYGDSASYEQYF.

This chain connects TRBV4-3 to TRBJ1-2; no firm D call. CDR1 and CDR2 from the germline V gene are LGHNA and YSLEER. The CDR3 is 14 residues long. The V end was cut by 1 base, the J end by 4 bases, with 10 bases between. CDR3 sequence (DNA): TGCGCCAGCAGCCAAGCGGCTCTCTCCTATGGCTACACCTTC. It is translated as CASSQAALSYGYTF.

This clonotype was detected a few times. The chain couples TRBV4-1 to TRBJ1-5; D uncertain. Germline V lookup: CDR1 MGHRA, CDR2 YSYEKL. Trimming stripped 1 base from V and 4 bases from J, with 14 bases between. This CDR3 has 16 amino acids. The CDR3 nucleotides read TGCGCCAGCAGCCAAGGCCTACAGCAATTAAATCAGCCCCAGCATTTT. Its protein product is CASSQGLQQLNQPQHF.

This clonotype occurred a few times. The chain carries TRBV15 and TRBJ2-2, with 12 bases that match TRBD2. The germline CDR1 and CDR2 sequences are LNHNV and YYDKDF (reference sequence). The CDR3 extends over 19 amino acids. Trimming took 4 bases from V and 0 from J; bases not matched to a gene: 9. The CDR3, as DNA: TGTGCCACCAGCAAGCCCACTAGCGGGGGGCCCCCGAACACCGGGGAGCTGTTTTTT. As protein: CATSKPTSGGPPNTGELFF.

This clonotype was observed a few times. The chain joins TRBV18 to TRBJ2-7; 12 bases match TRBD1. V dropped 2 bases and J dropped 2; count of bases not matched to a gene: 10. The germline V gene encodes CDR1 KGHSH and CDR2 LQKENI. This CDR3 is built from 18 residues. CDR3 coding DNA: TGTGCCAGCTCACCAGTATTGGGGACAGGGGGCCTAACCTACGAGCAGTACTTC. It is translated as CASSPVLGTGGLTYEQYF.

There are many counts of this clonotype. CDR3 bases: TGTGCCAGCAGCGTCGAGGGGGCGGTCACCGGGGAGCTGTTTTTT. It codes for CASSVEGAVTGELFF. The rearrangement joins TRBV5-6 to TRBJ2-2, with 7 bases lining up with TRBD1. The CDR3 runs 15 residues. The trim removed 4 bases at V and 4 bases at J, leaving 7 bases unmatched. CDR1 is SGHDT, CDR2 YYEEEE, per germline.

This clonotype showed up many times. The CDR3 loop reads CASSALAGARNEQFF. CDR3 nucleotide sequence: TGTGCCAGCAGTGCCCTAGCGGGGGCAAGGAATGAGCAGTTCTTC. This rearrangement joins TRBV12-3 or TRBV12-4 to TRBJ2-1, with 10 bases lining up with TRBD2. This CDR3 is built from 15 residues. V shed 5 bases and J 7 bases; nucleotides not matched to a gene: 8.

This clonotype was found many times. The rearrangement joins TRBV7-2 to TRBJ2-1, with D possibly being TRBD2 (6 bases). The CDR3 spans 15 residues. Germline V lookup: CDR1 SGHTA, CDR2 FQGNSA. The germline V and J ends were trimmed by 5 bases and 7 bases, with 18 bases remaining between them. CDR3 amino acids: CASSLGLDLGNEQFF. CDR3 nucleotide sequence: TGTGCCAGCAGCCTGGGACTGGATCTGGGGAATGAGCAGTTCTTC.

In its sample, this clonotype was seen a few times. CDR3 coding DNA: TGTGCCAGCAGCTTATTGTCCGGTTTGAACACTGAAGCTTTCTTT. It specifies CASSLLSGLNTEAFF. The V call is TRBV7-9, the J call TRBJ1-1; no clear D gene. Germline CDR1 SEHNR, CDR2 FQNEAQ (reference sequence). This CDR3 is built from 15 residues. Deletions cut 2 bases from V and 0 bases from J, with 10 bases between.

This clonotype has at least ten counts. The V and J genes are TRBV5-1 and TRBJ1-6; 10 positions match TRBD1. The V segment lost 4 bases and the J segment 8 bases; nucleotides outside the gene matches: 3. This CDR3 is built from 14 residues. Germline V gene data show CDR1 as SGHRS and CDR2 as YFSETQ. Here the CDR3 reads CASSPGQGDSPLHF. The CDR3 nucleotides are TGCGCCAGCAGCCCCGGACAGGGGGATTCACCCCTCCACTTT.

In this sample, this clonotype turned up a few times. In nucleotides, the CDR3 is TGTGCCAGCAGTTTATTTCGAACAGTCGAAGCGCCCCAGCATTTT. It encodes CASSLFRTVEAPQHF. This chain joins TRBV28 and TRBJ1-5, with D hard to call. V was pared by 1 base and J by 9 bases, with 16 bases between. The CDR3 extends over 15 amino acids. Per the germline V gene, CDR1 is MDHEN and CDR2 is SYDVKM. Looking up the rest from reference TRBV28 and TRBJ1-5 gives the full variable domain: DVKVTQSSRYLVKRTGEKVFLECVQDMDHENMFWYRQDPGLGLRLIYFSYDVKMKEKGDIPEGYSVSREKKERFSLILESASTNQTSMYLCASSLFRTVEAPQHFGDGTRLSIL.

This clonotype was seen repeatedly, ten times or more. CDR3 sequence reads: CASSTGAGYGYTF. In DNA form, the CDR3 reads TGTGCCAGCAGCACAGGGGCTGGCTATGGCTACACCTTC. V and J are TRBV12-3 or TRBV12-4 and TRBJ1-2; the match to TRBD1 covers 7 bases. V was pared by 6 bases and J by 4 bases, with 5 bases of the junction left unmatched. CDR3 length equals 13 residues.

This clonotype appeared a few times. J is TRBJ2-2 and V is TRBV5-1; D unclear. The CDR3 is 14 amino acids. Trimming took 2 bases from V and 3 from J, leaving 8 bases between them. Germline CDR1 SGHRS, CDR2 YFSETQ. CDR3 coding DNA: TGCGCCAGCAGCTTCGGACCGGACACCGGGGAGCTGTTTTTT. It yields the protein CASSFGPDTGELFF.